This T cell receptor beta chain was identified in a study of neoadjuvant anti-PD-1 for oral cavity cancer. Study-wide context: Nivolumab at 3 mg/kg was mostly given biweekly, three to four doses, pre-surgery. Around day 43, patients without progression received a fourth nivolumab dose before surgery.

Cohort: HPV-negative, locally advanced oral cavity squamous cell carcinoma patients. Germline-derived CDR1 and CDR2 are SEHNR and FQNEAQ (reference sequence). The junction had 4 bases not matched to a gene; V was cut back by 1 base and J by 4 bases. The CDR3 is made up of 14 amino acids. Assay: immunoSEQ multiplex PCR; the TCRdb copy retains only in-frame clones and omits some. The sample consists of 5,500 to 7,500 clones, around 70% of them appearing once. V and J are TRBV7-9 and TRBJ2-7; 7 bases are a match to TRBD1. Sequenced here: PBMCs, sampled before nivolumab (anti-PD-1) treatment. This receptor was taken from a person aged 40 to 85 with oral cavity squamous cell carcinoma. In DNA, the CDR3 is TGTGCCAGCAGCTTAGGGACAGGTAGTTACGAGCAGTACTTC. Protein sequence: CASSLGTGSYEQYF.